This entry lists 19 T cell receptor beta chains sequenced from one sample in a study of T cell clones after liver transplantation. Generated by immunoSEQ multiplex PCR, the TCRdb table keeps only in-frame clones and is missing some. The profile covers around 110,000 clones, with 90% appearing a single time and approximately 0.84% taken by the ten largest. Sequencing used CD4+ T cells from blood, obtained 12 months after liver transplant. The origin of the receptors is a human patient who received a liver transplant. The T cells may come from the graft donor.

The genes are TRBV10-2 and TRBJ2-3, with a tentative D call TRBD2 (6 bases). V was cut by 5 bases and J by 6 bases, with 12 bases left in between. Germline values: CDR1 WSHSY, CDR2 SAAADI. This CDR3 comprises 13 residues. CDR3 in amino acids: CASSSREGDTQYF. In nucleotides, the CDR3 is TGCGCCAGCAGTTCGCGGGAAGGGGATACGCAGTATTTT.

The CDR3, as DNA: TGTGCCAGCAGACCGACAGGGGGTGTGGAAAAACTGTTTTTT. Translated, it gives CASRPTGGVEKLFF. The rearrangement uses TRBV13 and TRBJ1-4, with 9 bases that match TRBD1. The ends lost 6 bases at V and 8 bases at J; junction bases unmatched: 7. The germline V gene has CDR1 PRHDT and CDR2 FYEKMQ (reference sequence). The CDR3 spans 14 residues.

The rearrangement links TRBV6-6 to TRBJ1-2; the D is unclear. The CDR3 spans 14 residues. Germline values: CDR1 MNHNY, CDR2 SVGAGI (reference sequence). V was cut by 0 bases and J by 4 bases, with 9 bases left in between. CDR3 region: CASSYSWDLYGYTF. The CDR3, as DNA: TGTGCCAGCAGTTACTCGTGGGATCTCTATGGCTACACCTTC.

This chain links TRBV18 with TRBJ1-5; D gene unclear. The CDR3 is 14 amino acids. The germline CDR1 and CDR2 sequences are KGHSH and LQKENI. Trimming stripped 4 bases from V and 7 bases from J, with 14 bases between. The CDR3 DNA sequence: TGTGCCAGCTCACTCTTCAGCTCGGGGCAGCCCCAGCATTTT. It translates to CASSLFSSGQPQHF.

The chain combines TRBV28 with TRBJ1-4, with 9 bases matching TRBD1. The V segment lost 4 bases and the J segment 8 bases; nucleotides outside the gene matches: 5. Germline CDR1 reads MDHEN; CDR2 reads SYDVKM. The CDR3 is 14 amino acids. CDR3 residues: CASSSWTGAEKLFF. The CDR3 nucleotides read TGTGCCAGCAGTTCCTGGACAGGGGCCGAAAAACTGTTTTTT.

V is TRBV14 and J is TRBJ2-6, with a possible D match to TRBD2 (6 bases). CDR3 length equals 16 residues. The V and J ends lost 0 bases and 2 bases respectively, with 8 bases between them. CDR1 and CDR2 (germline): SGHDN, FVKESK. CDR3 in DNA: TGTGCCAGCAGCCAAGAAGGAGGGGCTGGGGCCAACGTCCTGACTTTC. It codes for CASSQEGGAGANVLTF.

The rearrangement joins TRBV28 to TRBJ2-1, with 8 bases fitting TRBD1. J gave up 10 bases and V 7 bases, and 9 bases lay outside the gene matches. The CDR3 has 13 amino acids. Germline V gene sequence: CDR1 MDHEN, CDR2 SYDVKM. Here the CDR3 reads CASMDRVLNEQFF. In DNA form, the CDR3 reads TGTGCCAGCATGGACAGGGTTCTCAACGAGCAGTTCTTC. Full variable domain (outside the CDR3, taken from reference TRBV28 and TRBJ2-1): DVKVTQSSRYLVKRTGEKVFLECVQDMDHENMFWYRQDPGLGLRLIYFSYDVKMKEKGDIPEGYSVSREKKERFSLILESASTNQTSMYLCASMDRVLNEQFFGPGTRLTVL.

Worth noting for this clone: Relative to the germline gene, one junction end is altered; a read error may explain this. The chain links TRBV19 to TRBJ2-3, with no clear D. CDR3 length: 14 residues. CDR1 is LNHDA, CDR2 SQIVND, per germline (reference sequence). CDR3: CATGTGVLTDAQYF. CDR3 DNA: TGTGCCACTGGTACTGGGGTTTTAACAGATGCGCAGTATTTT.

This clone was counted a single time. The chain recombines TRBV5-1 with TRBJ2-5; no clear D gene. V lost 2 bases and J lost 5, with 13 bases in between. CDR3 length: 14 residues. The V gene's germline CDR1 is SGHRS and CDR2 YFSETQ. CDR3 sequence (DNA): TGCGCCAGCAGCTTAGCCGGAATGCGGGAGACCCAGTACTTC. This gives the protein CASSLAGMRETQYF.

The chain links TRBV5-1 to TRBJ2-1; 13 bases line up with TRBD2. V was pared by 3 bases and J by 0 bases, with 9 bases of the junction left unmatched. CDR1 and CDR2 (germline): SGHRS, YFSETQ. The CDR3 covers 19 residues. The DNA for the CDR3 is TGCGCCAGCAGCTCCGGACTAGCGGGAGATATAAGCTCCTACAATGAGCAGTTCTTC. This sequence encodes CASSSGLAGDISSYNEQFF.

The chain carries TRBV19 and TRBJ2-7; 8 nucleotides agree with TRBD2. Germline CDR1 is LNHDA and CDR2 is SQIVND (reference sequence). This CDR3 has 17 amino acids. V lost 2 bases and J lost 4; bases outside the gene matches: 13. The CDR3 loop reads CASSITGGPPRDYEQYF. CDR3 nucleotide sequence: TGTGCCAGTAGTATAACGGGAGGGCCCCCCCGAGATTACGAGCAGTACTTC.

The chain combines TRBV7-2 with TRBJ2-7, with 10 bases lining up with TRBD1. Germline V lookup: CDR1 SGHTA, CDR2 FQGNSA. The trim removed 5 bases at V and 0 bases at J, leaving 16 bases unmatched. The CDR3 sequence is 19 residues long. The CDR3 bases are TGTGCCAGCAGCCCAGACAGGGGGCTCGGTCCCCCGAGCTCCTACGAGCAGTACTTC. Protein product: CASSPDRGLGPPSSYEQYF.

The CDR3 region is CASSSGTAIYGYTF. CDR3 coding DNA: TGTGCCAGCAGTTCCGGGACAGCCATCTATGGCTACACCTTC. The gene calls are TRBV27 and TRBJ1-2; 7 bases fit TRBD1. The CDR3 consists of 14 residues. Germline V CDR1 and CDR2: MNHEY, SMNVEV (reference sequence). V dropped 4 bases and J dropped 4; count of bases not matched to a gene: 6.

This clone was seen a single time. The rearrangement uses TRBV18 and TRBJ2-7, with 7 bases fitting TRBD1. CDR3 length: 15 amino acids. Germline CDR1 reads KGHSH; CDR2 reads LQKENI. The V gene end was trimmed by 5 bases and the J gene end by 5 bases; junction bases not matched to a gene: 12. The CDR3 reads CASSAGGDRAHEQYF. In DNA, the CDR3 is TGTGCCAGCTCAGCCGGTGGAGACAGGGCCCACGAGCAGTACTTC.

This clone was observed at least ten times. This chain connects TRBV11-2 to TRBJ1-2; no definite D call. Germline V lookup: CDR1 SGHAT, CDR2 FQNNGV. The CDR3 runs 12 residues. V dropped 0 bases and J dropped 4 bases, with 3 bases sitting between them. The CDR3 DNA is TGTGCCAGCAGCTTAGACAGCTATGGCTACACCTTC. Its protein product is CASSLDSYGYTF.

V gene TRBV29-1 combines with J gene TRBJ1-1, with D hard to call. Germline V CDR1 and CDR2: SQVTM, ANQGSEA. Trimming removed 4 bases from V and 4 bases from J, with 7 bases in between. This CDR3 spans 11 amino acids. The CDR3: CSVGLVTEAFF. Here the CDR3 DNA reads TGCAGCGTTGGTTTGGTCACTGAAGCTTTCTTT. The whole variable domain, filled in from reference TRBV29-1 and TRBJ1-1, reads SAVISQKPSRDICQRGTSLTIQCQVDSQVTMMFWYRQQPGQSLTLIATANQGSEATYESGFVIDKFPISRPNLTFSTLTVSNMSPEDSSIYLCSVGLVTEAFFGQGTRLTVV.

The J gene is TRBJ1-2, the V gene TRBV5-1; perhaps TRBD1 as D (5 bases). Germline V CDR1 and CDR2: SGHRS, YFSETQ. The CDR3 consists of 14 residues. V was pared by 4 bases and J by 0 bases, with 10 bases between. The CDR3 coding sequence is TGCGCCAGCAGCGCAGGGCCTACTAACTATGGCTACACCTTC. It encodes CASSAGPTNYGYTF.

This clone was seen only a few times. The chain uses TRBV2 and TRBJ1-5, with 11 bases matching TRBD1. The CDR3 is made up of 13 amino acids. J lost 8 bases, V lost 7 bases, and 4 bases had no gene match. CDR1 and CDR2 (germline): SNHLY, FYNNEI. CDR3 region: CASNRDRGKPQHF. In DNA, the CDR3 is TGTGCCAGCAACCGGGACAGGGGGAAGCCCCAGCATTTT.

V gene TRBV6-1 combines with J gene TRBJ2-1, with no clear D. Germline CDR1 reads MNHNS; CDR2 reads SASEGT. The CDR3 loop spans 10 amino acids. V was pared by 5 bases and J by 6 bases, with 2 bases between. CDR3 loop: CASSFNEQFF. In DNA form, the CDR3 reads TGTGCCAGCAGTTTCAATGAGCAGTTCTTC.